A selection of T cell receptor beta chains follows, all from one sample in a study of CD8+ T cells in alopecia areata. The assay was immunoSEQ multiplex PCR, and TCRdb's table has in-frame clones only and misses some. The sample carries a few hundred thousand clones, under 60% recorded once. The material was CD4+ T cells sorted from blood, obtained at week 4, from a patient treated with tofacitinib. The source is a human donor with alopecia areata. Each CDR3 is given with its conserved first and last residue. Each record gives: D gene, J gene, clone size, V gene, CDR3 protein. D genes are given only for firm matches. The size field is filled for only some rows; it gives once, few, many or a size class.

>NA|TRBJ1-1|NA|TRBV11-3
CASSHDRFNTEAFF
>NA|TRBJ1-2|NA|TRBV10-3
CAISEGERAYGYTF
>NA|TRBJ1-1|once|TRBV30
CAWRAEASYTEAFF
>NA|TRBJ2-6|few|TRBV7-9
CASNPPVSSGANVLTF
>TRBD1|TRBJ1-2|NA|TRBV29-1
CSVSTGTYGYTF
>NA|TRBJ2-7|NA|TRBV30
CAWTSAVFNEQYF
>NA|TRBJ2-1|NA|TRBV27
CASSPVYFYGGFPEQFF
>TRBD2|TRBJ2-3|NA|TRBV4-3
CASSQSSLAGVDTQYF
>NA|TRBJ1-1|NA|TRBV30
CANQGLNTEAFF
>NA|TRBJ1-5|NA|TRBV11-2
CASTMSRDQPQHF
>NA|TRBJ2-3|NA|TRBV30
CAWSSDQATDTQYF
>NA|TRBJ1-1|NA|TRBV29-1
CSVVGASEAFF
>NA|TRBJ1-2|NA|TRBV7-9
CASSPLDRSDGYTF
>NA|TRBJ2-7|NA|TRBV9
CASSVAMGATYEQYF
>NA|TRBJ2-7|NA|TRBV30
CAWSSLGGLGQHYEQYF
>NA|TRBJ2-5|NA|TRBV10-2
CASTGTPQETQYF
>NA|TRBJ2-5|NA|TRBV2
CASRIDTDQETQYF
>NA|TRBJ1-6|NA|TRBV5-1
CASSLGQLDSPLHF
>NA|TRBJ2-7|NA|TRBV5-6
CASSLYHEQYF
>NA|TRBJ1-1|NA|TRBV4-3
CASSQIAVNTEAFF
>NA|TRBJ2-7|NA|TRBV6-6
CASNEQGPSGEQYF
>NA|TRBJ1-2|NA|TRBV11-2
CASSLDPRPTGNYGYTF
>TRBD1|TRBJ2-2|few|TRBV7-9
CASGGTGVTGELFF
>NA|TRBJ2-2|few|TRBV29-1
CSVPSPIANTGELFF
>NA|NA|NA|TRBV27
CASGTTDRYEQYF
>TRBD2|TRBJ2-7|NA|TRBV15
CATSRPPARGTDEQYF